The 19 T cell receptor beta chains reported below all come from one sample, sequenced in a study of control samples from healthy donors and cancer patients. Measured with immunoSEQ multiplex PCR; TCRdb has only the in-frame clones, and not every one. The table shows around 85,000 clones, with less than 90% occurring only once. The sequencing input was blood. The receptors come from a woman in her sixties in good health.

The chain recombines TRBV29-1 with TRBJ1-3, with 8 nucleotides matching TRBD1. Trimming removed 6 bases from V and 0 bases from J; junction bases left unmatched: 4. Germline V CDR1 and CDR2: SQVTM, ANQGSEA. This CDR3 region has 14 residues. CDR3 residues: CSVRGQGSGNTIYF. In DNA form, the CDR3 reads TGCAGCGTAAGAGGACAGGGCTCTGGAAACACCATATATTTT.

The chain is built from TRBV7-2 and TRBJ2-3; 9 nucleotides align to TRBD2. J was trimmed by 2 bases and V by 3 bases; bases with no gene match: 12. Germline CDR1 and CDR2: SGHTA and FQGNSA. This CDR3 has 18 residues. The CDR3, as DNA: TGTGCCAGCAGCTTTTCGGCTAGCGGGACCAGCTCCACAGATACGCAGTATTTT. It codes for CASSFSASGTSSTDTQYF.

J is TRBJ2-5 and V is TRBV4-1; D call uncertain. The CDR3 consists of 14 residues. V was clipped by 1 base and J by 5 bases, with 11 bases between them. CDR1 MGHRA and CDR2 YSYEKL come from the germline V gene. The CDR3: CASSQVLFWETQYF. The CDR3 nucleotides read TGCGCCAGCAGCCAAGTTCTCTTTTGGGAGACCCAGTACTTC.

V gene TRBV29-1 combines with J gene TRBJ1-1; TRBD1 matches 7 bases. With 6 bases clipped from V and 3 bases from J, the junction kept 4 bases outside the gene matches. Germline assignment: CDR1 SQVTM and CDR2 ANQGSEA. This CDR3 region has 12 residues. The CDR3 sequence is CSVDRDDTEAFF. CDR3 nucleotides: TGCAGCGTCGACAGGGATGACACTGAAGCTTTCTTT.

As DNA, the CDR3 is TGCGCCAGCAGCTTGAGGGACAGCTCCTACGAGCAGTACTTC. Its translation: CASSLRDSSYEQYF. This chain joins TRBV5-1 and TRBJ2-7, with 7 bases fitting TRBD1. Germline V CDR1 and CDR2: SGHRS, YFSETQ. V trimming: 1 base; J trimming: 0 bases; junction bases outside the gene matches: 1. The CDR3 is made up of 14 amino acids. Full variable domain (rest looked up from reference TRBV5-1 and TRBJ2-7): KAGVTQTPRYLIKTRGQQVTLSCSPISGHRSVSWYQQTPGQGLQFLFEYFSETQRNKGNFPGRFSGRQFSNSRSEMNVSTLELGDSALYLCASSLRDSSYEQYFGPGTRLTVT.

CDR3 amino acids: CATSPGAASTDTQYF. The CDR3 DNA reads TGCGCCACCTCCCCAGGGGCAGCTAGCACAGATACGCAGTATTTT. The V call is TRBV4-1, the J call TRBJ2-3; D is possibly TRBD1 (6 bases). The CDR3 length is 15 residues. Trimming took off 10 bases at V and 0 bases at J, with 17 bases between the two ends. Per the germline V gene, CDR1 is MGHRA and CDR2 is YSYEKL.

The chain uses TRBV6-5 and TRBJ1-2, with D maybe TRBD1 (5 bases). This CDR3 comprises 12 residues. Germline V CDR1 and CDR2: MNHEY, SVGAGI. Trimming shortened V by 7 bases and J by 5 bases, and 11 bases separated the two germline ends. The CDR3 DNA is TGTGCCAGCACCAATGGGGGTTATGGCTACACCTTC. Translated: CASTNGGYGYTF.

This rearrangement joins TRBV28 to TRBJ1-5, with a weak D call TRBD1 (5 bases). The length of the CDR3 is 16 residues. Trimming cost V 5 bases and J 0 bases, with 14 bases left between them. From germline, CDR1 is MDHEN and CDR2 SYDVKM. The CDR3 protein is CASSPSGTYSNQPQHF. The CDR3 region has the DNA TGTGCCAGCAGTCCCTCCGGGACCTATAGCAATCAGCCCCAGCATTTT. Based on the CDR3 plus reference TRBV28 and TRBJ1-5, the full variable domain is DVKVTQSSRYLVKRTGEKVFLECVQDMDHENMFWYRQDPGLGLRLIYFSYDVKMKEKGDIPEGYSVSREKKERFSLILESASTNQTSMYLCASSPSGTYSNQPQHFGDGTRLSIL.

The gene calls are TRBV28 and TRBJ1-1, with D possibly being TRBD1 (5 bases). The germline V gene encodes CDR1 MDHEN and CDR2 SYDVKM. With 10 bases removed from V and 0 bases from J, the gap between germline ends came to 24 bases. This CDR3 has 17 amino acids. CDR3 nucleotides: TGTGCCACCACTCGACCCATAGGGGTACAGTTGAACACTGAAGCTTTCTTT. It is translated as CATTRPIGVQLNTEAFF.

The V gene is TRBV2, the J gene TRBJ2-5; possibly TRBD2 for D (6 bases). Trimming removed 7 bases from V and 0 bases from J, with 6 bases in between. This CDR3 contains 12 residues. Per germline, CDR1 SNHLY and CDR2 FYNNEI. DNA for the CDR3: TGTGCCAGCAAGCGGGACCAAGAGACCCAGTACTTC. Translated, it gives CASKRDQETQYF.

The V and J genes are TRBV7-4 and TRBJ1-1, with a tentative D call TRBD1 (6 bases). CDR1 and CDR2 from the germline V gene are SGHVT and SQSDAQ. The CDR3 spans 16 residues. V lost 6 bases and J 1 base, leaving 18 bases between the germline ends. The CDR3 nucleotides are TGTGCCAGCAGTCCCGGGGGGGGCCCCAAGAACACTGAAGCTTTCTTT. This sequence encodes CASSPGGGPKNTEAFF.

Details on this clone: Relative to the germline gene, one junction end is altered; a read error may explain this. This sequence joins TRBV7-7 and TRBJ2-3, with 8 bases lining up with TRBD2. CDR3 size: 16 residues. The germline CDR1 and CDR2 sequences are SSHAT and FNYEAQ (reference sequence). The CDR3 spells CASSAGIAGSADTQYF. CDR3 bases: TGTGCTAGCAGCGCCGGCATAGCGGGGAGCGCAGATACGCAGTATTTT.

The chain couples TRBV14 to TRBJ1-2; 10 bases match TRBD1. The germline gives CDR1 SGHDN, CDR2 FVKESK. The V gene end was trimmed by 3 bases and the J gene end by 6 bases; junction bases not matched to a gene: 4. CDR3 size: 14 residues. CDR3 sequence: CASSQVTGGNGYTF. As DNA, the CDR3 is TGTGCCAGCAGCCAGGTGACAGGGGGCAATGGCTACACCTTC.

This clone was seen only a few times. The J gene is TRBJ1-1, the V gene TRBV5-1; no clear D. Germline CDR1 SGHRS, CDR2 YFSETQ. V was shortened by 1 base and J by 3 bases, with 7 bases between the two germline ends. There are 13 residues in the CDR3. The CDR3 loop is CASSLIQDTEAFF. The CDR3 nucleotides read TGCGCCAGCAGCTTGATTCAGGACACTGAAGCTTTCTTT.

The chain uses TRBV25-1 and TRBJ2-7; D possibly corresponds to TRBD1 (6 bases). This CDR3 comprises 16 residues. Between the trimmed V and J ends, which lost 7 bases and 2 bases, there was a span of 21 bases. Germline V gene data show CDR1 as MGHDK and CDR2 as SYGVNS. Written as DNA, the CDR3 is TGTGCCAGCACCCTCAGGGGCAGCGCGACGACCTACGAGCAGTACTTC. It encodes CASTLRGSATTYEQYF.

This sequence joins TRBV5-1 and TRBJ2-5; 7 positions agree with TRBD2. J was trimmed by 2 bases and V by 4 bases; bases with no gene match: 5. The germline gives CDR1 SGHRS, CDR2 YFSETQ. This CDR3 region has 14 residues. The CDR3 spells CASSPVGGQETQYF. DNA of the CDR3: TGCGCCAGCAGCCCCGTGGGGGGGCAAGAGACCCAGTACTTC.

The J gene is TRBJ2-3, the V gene TRBV19, with TRBD2 matching 8 bases. Germline-derived CDR1 and CDR2 are LNHDA and SQIVND (reference sequence). This CDR3 has 13 amino acids. V was clipped by 5 bases and J by 5 bases; unmatched bases: 3. CDR3 coding DNA: TGTGCCAGTAGTGCGGGACTAGAAGATACGCAGTATTTT. Its translation: CASSAGLEDTQYF.

V usage is TRBV28 and J usage is TRBJ1-1; D is unclear. The germline V gene encodes CDR1 MDHEN and CDR2 SYDVKM. Trimming cost V 1 base and J 4 bases, with 13 bases left between them. This CDR3 has 15 amino acids. CDR3 sequence: CASSLSGAGSTEAFF. CDR3 DNA sequence: TGTGCCAGCAGTTTATCGGGAGCCGGGAGCACTGAAGCTTTCTTT.

The genes are TRBV4-1 and TRBJ1-1, with 7 bases lining up with TRBD1. V lost 4 bases and J lost 6; bases outside the gene matches: 5. Germline V gene lookup returns CDR1 MGHRA and CDR2 YSYEKL. The CDR3 totals 13 residues. This CDR3 reads CASSRRGQSEAFF. CDR3 sequence (DNA): TGCGCCAGCAGCCGCCGGGGACAGTCTGAAGCTTTCTTT.